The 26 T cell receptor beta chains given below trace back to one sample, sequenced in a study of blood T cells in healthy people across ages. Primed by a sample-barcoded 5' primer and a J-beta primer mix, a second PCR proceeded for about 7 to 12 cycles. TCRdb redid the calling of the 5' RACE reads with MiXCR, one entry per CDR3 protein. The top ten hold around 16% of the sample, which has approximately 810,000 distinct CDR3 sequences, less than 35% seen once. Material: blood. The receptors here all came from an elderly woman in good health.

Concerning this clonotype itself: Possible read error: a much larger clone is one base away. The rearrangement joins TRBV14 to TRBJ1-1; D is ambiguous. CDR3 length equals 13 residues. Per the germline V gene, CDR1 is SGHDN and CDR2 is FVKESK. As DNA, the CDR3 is TGTGCCAGCAGCCAAGTTAGGAACGCTGAAGCTTTCTTT. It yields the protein CASSQVRNAEAFF. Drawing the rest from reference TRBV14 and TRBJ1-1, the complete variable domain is EAGVTQFPSHSVIEKGQTVTLRCDPISGHDNLYWYRRVMGKEIKFLLHFVKESKQDESGMPNNRFLAERTGGTYSTLKVQPAELEDSGVYFCASSQVRNAEAFFGQGTRLTVV.

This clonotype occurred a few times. CDR3 nucleotides: TGCAGGGCCACGTCTAGCGGGGTATCCGAGCAGTACTTC. Protein: CRATSSGVSEQYF. The chain carries TRBV20-1 and TRBJ2-7; 9 nucleotides match TRBD2. CDR3 length equals 13 residues. Looked up from germline, CDR1 is DFQATT and CDR2 is SNEGSKA (reference sequence).

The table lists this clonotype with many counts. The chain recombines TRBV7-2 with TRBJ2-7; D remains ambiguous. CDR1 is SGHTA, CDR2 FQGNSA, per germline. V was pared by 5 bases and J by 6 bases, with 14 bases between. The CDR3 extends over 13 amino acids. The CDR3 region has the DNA TGTGCCAGCAGCCTTACCGACTCGGGCGAGCAGTACTTC. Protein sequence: CASSLTDSGEQYF.

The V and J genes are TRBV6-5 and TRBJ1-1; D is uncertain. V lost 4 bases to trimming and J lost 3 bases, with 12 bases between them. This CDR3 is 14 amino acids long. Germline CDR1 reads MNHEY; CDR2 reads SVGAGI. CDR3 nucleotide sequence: TGTGCCAGCAGTTCGGGAGGTGTCGACACTGAAGCTTTCTTT. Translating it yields CASSSGGVDTEAFF.

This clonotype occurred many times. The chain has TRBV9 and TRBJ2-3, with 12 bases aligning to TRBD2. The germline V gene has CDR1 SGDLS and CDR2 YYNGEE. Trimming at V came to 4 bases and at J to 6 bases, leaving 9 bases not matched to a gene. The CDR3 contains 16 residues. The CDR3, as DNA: TGTGCCAGCAGCACCCGACTAGCGGGGGCCCTGGATACGCAGTATTTT. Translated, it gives CASSTRLAGALDTQYF.

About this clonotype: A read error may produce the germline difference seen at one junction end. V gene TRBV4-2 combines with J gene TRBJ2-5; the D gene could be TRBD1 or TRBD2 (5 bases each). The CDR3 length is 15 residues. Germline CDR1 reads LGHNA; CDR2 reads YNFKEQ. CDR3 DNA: TGTGCCTGCAGCCAAGCCTGGGACCGCGGAAATGAGCAGTACTTC. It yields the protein CACSQAWDRGNEQYF.

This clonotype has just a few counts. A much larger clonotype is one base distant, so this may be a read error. The CDR3 region has the DNA TGTGCCAGCAGTTTACGGGTCTTTGGGGCCGACGTCCTGACTTTC. Amino acid sequence: CASSLRVFGADVLTF. The gene calls are TRBV12-3 or TRBV12-4 and TRBJ2-6; weak D call: TRBD1 (5 bases). The CDR3 sequence is 15 residues long.

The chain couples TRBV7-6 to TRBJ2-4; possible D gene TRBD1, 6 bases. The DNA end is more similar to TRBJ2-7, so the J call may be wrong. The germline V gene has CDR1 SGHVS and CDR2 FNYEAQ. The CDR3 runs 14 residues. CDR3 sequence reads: CASSLTGYAYEQYF. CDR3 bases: TGTGCCAGCAGCCTTACAGGGTATGCCTACGAGCAGTACTTC.

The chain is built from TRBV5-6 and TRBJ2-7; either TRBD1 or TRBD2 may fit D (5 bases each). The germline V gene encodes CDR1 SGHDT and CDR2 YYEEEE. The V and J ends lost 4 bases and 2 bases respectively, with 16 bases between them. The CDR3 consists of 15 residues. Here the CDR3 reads CASSPIRDPAYEQYF. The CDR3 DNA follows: TGTGCCAGCAGCCCGATCCGGGACCCGGCCTACGAGCAGTACTTC.

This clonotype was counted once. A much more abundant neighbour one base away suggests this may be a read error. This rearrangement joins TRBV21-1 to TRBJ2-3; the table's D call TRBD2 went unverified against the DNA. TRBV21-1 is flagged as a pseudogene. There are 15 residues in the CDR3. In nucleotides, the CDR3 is TGTACCAGTCCTGGGGGGCGGGAGGTCACAGATACGCAGTATTTT. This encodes CTSPGGREVTDTQYF.

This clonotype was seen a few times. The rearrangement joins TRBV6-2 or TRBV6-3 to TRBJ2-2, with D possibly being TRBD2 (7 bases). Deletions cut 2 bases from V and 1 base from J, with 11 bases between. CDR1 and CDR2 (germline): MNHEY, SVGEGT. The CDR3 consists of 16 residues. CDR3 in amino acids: CASSYGGAVNTGELFF. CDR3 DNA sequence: TGTGCCAGCAGTTACGGGGGGGCCGTGAACACCGGGGAGCTGTTTTTT.

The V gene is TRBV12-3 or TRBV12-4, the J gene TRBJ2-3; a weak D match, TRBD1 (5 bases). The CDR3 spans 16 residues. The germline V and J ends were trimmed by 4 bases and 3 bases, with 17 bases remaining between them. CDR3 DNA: TGTGCCAGCAGTTCCCGGACAAGAGTGAGGACAGATACGCAGTATTTT. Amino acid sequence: CASSSRTRVRTDTQYF.

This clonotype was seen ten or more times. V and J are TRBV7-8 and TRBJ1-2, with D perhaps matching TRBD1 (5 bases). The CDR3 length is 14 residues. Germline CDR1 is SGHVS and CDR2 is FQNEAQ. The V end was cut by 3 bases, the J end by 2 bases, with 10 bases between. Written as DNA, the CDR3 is TGTGCCAGCAGCTTGTCCAGGGACAACTATGGCTACACCTTC. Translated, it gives CASSLSRDNYGYTF.

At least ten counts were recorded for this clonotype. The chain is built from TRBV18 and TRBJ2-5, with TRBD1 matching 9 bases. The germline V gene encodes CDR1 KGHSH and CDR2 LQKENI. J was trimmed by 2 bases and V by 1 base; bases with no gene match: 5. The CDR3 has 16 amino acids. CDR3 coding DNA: TGTGCCAGCTCACCACAAGGGACAGGGCATCAAGAGACCCAGTACTTC. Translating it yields CASSPQGTGHQETQYF.

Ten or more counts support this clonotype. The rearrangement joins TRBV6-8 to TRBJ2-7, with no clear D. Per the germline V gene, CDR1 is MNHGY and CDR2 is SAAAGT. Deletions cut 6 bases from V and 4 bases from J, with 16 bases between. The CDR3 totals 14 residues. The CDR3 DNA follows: TGTGCCAGCAGCCTCCTCACCGGGCAGTACGAGCAGTACTTC. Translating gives CASSLLTGQYEQYF.

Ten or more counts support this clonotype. CDR3 in DNA: TGTGCCAGCAGTACCACCCTGGGCGAGACCCAGTACTTC. It encodes CASSTTLGETQYF. The J gene is TRBJ2-5, the V gene TRBV6-1; D uncertain. The V end was cut by 5 bases, the J end by 5 bases, with 12 bases between. The CDR3 has 13 amino acids. The germline CDR1 and CDR2 sequences are MNHNS and SASEGT.

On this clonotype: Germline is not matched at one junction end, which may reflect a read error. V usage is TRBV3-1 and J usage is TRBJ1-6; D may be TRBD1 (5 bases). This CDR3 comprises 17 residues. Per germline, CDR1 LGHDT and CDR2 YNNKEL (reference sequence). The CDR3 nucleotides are TGTGCCAGCAGCCAAGCAGGTATTGGGGGGTTAAGTTCACCCCCCCACTTT. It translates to CASSQAGIGGLSSPPHF.

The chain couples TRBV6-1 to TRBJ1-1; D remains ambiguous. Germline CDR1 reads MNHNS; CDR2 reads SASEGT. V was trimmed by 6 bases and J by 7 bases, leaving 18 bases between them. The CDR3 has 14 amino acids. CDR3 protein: CASRRFSGDSEAFF. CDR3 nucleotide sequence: TGTGCCAGCAGGCGCTTCTCGGGTGATAGTGAAGCTTTCTTT.

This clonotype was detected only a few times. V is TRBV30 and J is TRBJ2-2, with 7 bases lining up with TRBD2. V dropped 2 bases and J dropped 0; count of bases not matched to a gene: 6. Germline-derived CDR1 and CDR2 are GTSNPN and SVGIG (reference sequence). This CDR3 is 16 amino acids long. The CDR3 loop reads CAWSRGLQANTGELFF. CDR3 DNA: TGTGCCTGGAGTAGGGGACTACAAGCGAACACCGGGGAGCTGTTTTTT.

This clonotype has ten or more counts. The CDR3 reads CASSKVETQYF. DNA for the CDR3: TGTGCCAGCAGCAAGGTAGAGACCCAGTACTTC. This chain joins TRBV6-2 or TRBV6-3 and TRBJ2-5; no clear D gene. V dropped 6 bases and J dropped 4 bases, with 6 bases sitting between them. The CDR3 consists of 11 residues. Germline loops: CDR1 MNHEY, CDR2 SVGEGT.

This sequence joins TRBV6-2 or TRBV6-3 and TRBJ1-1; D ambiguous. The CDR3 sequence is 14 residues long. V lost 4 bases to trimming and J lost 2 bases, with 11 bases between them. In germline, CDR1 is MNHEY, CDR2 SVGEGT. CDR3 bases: TGTGCCAGCAGTTTCACCACAACAAACACTGAAGCTTTCTTT. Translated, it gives CASSFTTTNTEAFF.

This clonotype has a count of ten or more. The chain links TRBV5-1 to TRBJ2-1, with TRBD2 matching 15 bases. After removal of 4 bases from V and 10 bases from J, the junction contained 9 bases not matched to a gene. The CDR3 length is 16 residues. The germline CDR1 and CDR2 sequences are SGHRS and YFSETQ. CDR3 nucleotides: TGCGCCAGCAGCACCGGGACTAGCGGGGGGTTTTGGGAGCAGTTCTTC. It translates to CASSTGTSGGFWEQFF.

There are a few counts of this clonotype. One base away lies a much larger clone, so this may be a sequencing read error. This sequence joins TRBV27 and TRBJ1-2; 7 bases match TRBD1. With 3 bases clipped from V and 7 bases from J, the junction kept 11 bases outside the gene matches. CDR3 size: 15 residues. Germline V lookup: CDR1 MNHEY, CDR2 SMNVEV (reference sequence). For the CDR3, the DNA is TGTGCCAGCAGTTTCCGACAGGGAGGGCCGAGTGGCTACACCTTC. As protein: CASSFRQGGPSGYTF.

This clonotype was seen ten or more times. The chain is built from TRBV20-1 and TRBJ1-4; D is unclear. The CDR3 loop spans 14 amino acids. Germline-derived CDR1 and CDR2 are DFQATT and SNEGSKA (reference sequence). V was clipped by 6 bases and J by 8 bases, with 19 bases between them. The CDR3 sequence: CSASPSGFGEKLFF. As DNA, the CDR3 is TGCAGTGCGAGTCCGTCCGGGTTTGGGGAAAAACTGTTTTTT.

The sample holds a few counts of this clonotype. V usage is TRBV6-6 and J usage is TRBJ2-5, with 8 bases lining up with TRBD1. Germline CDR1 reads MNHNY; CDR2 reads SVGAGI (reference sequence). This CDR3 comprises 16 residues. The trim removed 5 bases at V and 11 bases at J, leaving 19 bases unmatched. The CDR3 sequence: CASSAPTLGQGRKQYF. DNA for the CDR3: TGTGCCAGCAGTGCTCCCACACTCGGACAGGGAAGGAAACAGTACTTC.

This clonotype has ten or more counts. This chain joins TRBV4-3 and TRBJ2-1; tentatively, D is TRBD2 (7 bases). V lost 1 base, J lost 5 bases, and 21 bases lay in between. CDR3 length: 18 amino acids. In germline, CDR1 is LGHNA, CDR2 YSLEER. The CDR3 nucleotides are TGCGCCAGCAGCCAAGCCCTAACGCGGGGGCTGGGGGACAATGAGCAGTTCTTC. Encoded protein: CASSQALTRGLGDNEQFF.